The rows below give T cell receptor beta chains drawn from one sample of a study of beta chain features in type 1 diabetes. The assay was immunoSEQ multiplex PCR, and TCRdb's table has in-frame clones only and misses some. The sample comprises around 250,000 clones, 12% to 15% of which are singletons, and about 0.026% rests with the top ten. The sample taken for sequencing was naive CD4+ T cells from blood. The receptors originated from a woman between 40 and 55 years old in good health. Each CDR3 is given with its conserved first and last residue. A D gene is named only where the DNA matches it firmly. Rows may omit the clone size; those that give it use once, few, many or a size class.

D: TRBD2; J: TRBJ2-3; V: TRBV6-5; size: -; CDR3: CASSSGTSPDRDTQYF; DNA: TGTGCCAGCAGTTCGGGGACTAGCCCGGATCGCGATACGCAGTATTTT
D: TRBD1; J: TRBJ1-3; V: TRBV7-2; size: -; CDR3: CASSPQGNTIYF; DNA: TGTGCCAGCAGTCCACAGGGGAACACCATATATTTT
D: -; J: TRBJ2-7; V: TRBV6-5; size: few; CDR3: CASSYTPKRGYEQYF; DNA: TGTGCCAGCAGTTACACCCCTAAACGGGGATACGAGCAGTACTTC
D: -; J: TRBJ2-1; V: TRBV6-1; size: few; CDR3: CASRPGAASNEQFF; DNA: TGTGCCAGCAGGCCCGGAGCGGCCTCCAATGAGCAGTTCTTC
D: -; J: TRBJ1-1; V: TRBV19; size: -; CDR3: CASSPEGDTEAFF; DNA: TGTGCCAGTAGTCCAGAGGGGGACACTGAAGCTTTCTTT
D: TRBD2; J: TRBJ2-5; V: TRBV9; size: -; CDR3: CASSASSGGAWTQYF; DNA: TGTGCCAGCAGCGCGTCTAGCGGGGGGGCATGGACCCAGTACTTC
D: -; J: TRBJ2-2; V: TRBV5-1; size: few; CDR3: CASSFGLGLNTGELFF; DNA: TGCGCCAGCAGCTTCGGATTGGGCCTTAACACCGGGGAGCTGTTTTTT
D: -; J: TRBJ1-3; V: TRBV23-1; size: -; CDR3: CASSQSSVVSGNTIYF; DNA: TGCGCCAGCAGTCAATCATCAGTGGTCTCTGGAAACACCATATATTTT
D: -; J: TRBJ2-5; V: TRBV7-9; size: -; CDR3: CASSPAPGEQYF; DNA: TGTGCCAGCAGCCCAGCCCCTGGAGAGCAGTACTTC
D: TRBD1; J: TRBJ1-6; V: TRBV5-8; size: -; CDR3: CASSLDRGSPLHF; DNA: TGTGCCAGCAGCTTGGACAGGGGTTCACCCCTCCACTTT
D: TRBD1; J: TRBJ1-1; V: TRBV29-1; size: few; CDR3: CSAEPTGTNTEAFF; DNA: TGCAGCGCTGAGCCGACAGGGACTAACACTGAAGCTTTCTTT
D: TRBD2; J: TRBJ2-3; V: TRBV6-1; size: few; CDR3: CASSEGTSWADTQYF; DNA: TGTGCCAGCAGTGAAGGGACTAGCTGGGCAGATACGCAGTATTTT
D: TRBD2; J: TRBJ2-7; V: TRBV10-1; size: few; CDR3: CASSVTSGEQYF; DNA: TGCGCCAGCAGTGTAACTAGCGGCGAGCAGTACTTC
D: -; J: TRBJ2-7; V: TRBV11-2; size: few; CDR3: CASRKGDEQYF; DNA: TGTGCCAGCCGGAAGGGGGACGAGCAGTACTTC
D: TRBD1; J: TRBJ1-2; V: TRBV5-4; size: few; CDR3: CASRFPGTGEGYTF; DNA: TGTGCCAGCAGATTTCCCGGGACAGGGGAGGGCTACACCTTC
D: -; J: TRBJ2-2; V: TRBV10-3; size: -; CDR3: CAISDGLSTGELFF; DNA: TGTGCCATCAGTGATGGACTATCCACCGGGGAGCTGTTTTTT
D: -; J: TRBJ2-2; V: TRBV6-5; size: -; CDR3: CASRKTGSTGELFF; DNA: TGTGCCAGCAGGAAAACAGGGAGCACCGGGGAGCTGTTTTTT
D: -; J: TRBJ2-2; V: TRBV5-1; size: -; CDR3: CASSSWGLNTGELFF; DNA: TGCGCCAGCAGCTCCTGGGGGCTCAACACCGGGGAGCTGTTTTTT
D: TRBD2; J: TRBJ2-3; V: TRBV7-8; size: -; CDR3: CASSFASGGQRSDTQYF; DNA: TGTGCCAGCAGCTTCGCCAGCGGGGGCCAGAGGTCAGATACGCAGTATTTT
D: -; J: TRBJ1-1; V: TRBV4-1; size: -; CDR3: CASSRSQGQYTEAFF; DNA: TGCGCCAGCAGCCGATCTCAAGGACAGTACACTGAAGCTTTCTTT
D: TRBD1; J: TRBJ1-2; V: TRBV6-5; size: -; CDR3: CASRRGTGAWGYTF; DNA: TGTGCCAGCAGAAGGGGAACAGGGGCTTGGGGCTACACCTTC
D: TRBD1; J: TRBJ1-1; V: TRBV2; size: few; CDR3: CASRATGVTEAFF; DNA: TGTGCCAGCAGAGCTACAGGGGTCACTGAAGCTTTCTTT
D: -; J: TRBJ2-7; V: TRBV2; size: -; CDR3: CASKQELSYEQYF; DNA: TGTGCCAGCAAACAGGAGCTCTCCTACGAGCAGTACTTC
D: -; J: TRBJ2-2; V: TRBV7-7; size: -; CDR3: CASSPHWGGANTGELFF; DNA: TGTGCCAGCAGCCCCCATTGGGGGGGCGCGAACACCGGGGAGCTGTTTTTT